This T cell receptor (beta chain) stems from a study of spatial heterogeneity in lung cancer. Study-wide findings and caveats: Quantities of ubiquitous and regional expanded TCRs paralleled ubiquitous and regional nonsynonymous mutations, respectively. Expanded intratumoral alpha and beta TCR counts tracked tumor mutation counts.

Time point noted: sample taken at primary tumor resection. Patients with untreated early-stage non-small cell lung cancer, numbering approximately 70, were the donors. A distinct unique molecular identifier was carried by each TCR cDNA molecule. TCRdb reprocessed the 5' RACE reads with MiXCR, giving one entry per CDR3 protein. The data hold approximately 4,900 distinct CDR3 sequences, with 31% observed a single time. The germline V gene encodes CDR1 LGHNA and CDR2 YSLEER. J lost 5 bases, V lost 1 base, and 7 bases had no gene match. The CDR3 has 17 amino acids. As to this clonotype: Its antigen is currently unknown.

The chain is built from TRBV4-3 and TRBJ2-1, with TRBD2 matching over 11 bases. This receptor was taken from a male donor with early-stage non-small cell lung cancer. Sequenced material: lung tumor tissue, taken at surgery. CDR3 in amino acids: CASSQGRIAGGHNEQFF. The CDR3, as DNA: TGCGCCAGCAGCCAAGGTCGTATAGCGGGGGGGCACAATGAGCAGTTCTTC.